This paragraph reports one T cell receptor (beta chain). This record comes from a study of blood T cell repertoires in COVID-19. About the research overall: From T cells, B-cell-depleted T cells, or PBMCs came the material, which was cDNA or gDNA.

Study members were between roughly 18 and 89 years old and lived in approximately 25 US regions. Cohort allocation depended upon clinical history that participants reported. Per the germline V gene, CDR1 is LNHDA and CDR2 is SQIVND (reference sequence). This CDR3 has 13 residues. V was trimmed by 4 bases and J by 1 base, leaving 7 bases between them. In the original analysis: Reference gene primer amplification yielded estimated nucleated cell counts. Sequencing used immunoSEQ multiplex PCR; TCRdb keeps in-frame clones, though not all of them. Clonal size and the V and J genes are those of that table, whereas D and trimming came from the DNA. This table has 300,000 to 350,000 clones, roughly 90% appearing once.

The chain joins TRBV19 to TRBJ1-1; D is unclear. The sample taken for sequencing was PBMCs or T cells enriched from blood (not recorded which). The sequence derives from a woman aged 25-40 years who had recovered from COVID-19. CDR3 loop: CASSTNRNTEAFF. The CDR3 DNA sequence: TGTGCCAGTAGTACAAACAGGAACACTGAAGCTTTCTTT.